The 12 T cell receptor beta chains listed next were all sequenced from one sample in a study of regulatory T cells in long-lasting Graves disease. The time point denotes: newly diagnosed GD, antithyroid drugs for less than 3 months. Preparation of the TCR library used RNA extracted from PBMCs. Building the TCR beta libraries relied on iRepertoire HTBI primers, and CDR3 regions underwent Arm-PCR. Via MiXCR, TCRdb re-called the multiplex PCR reads, giving one row per CDR3 protein. This table holds around 400,000 distinct CDR3 sequences, about 15% found once. Separately, the same data were catalogued under a study of T cells in Graves' hyperthyroidism and ophthalmopathy.

The sample in question was peripheral blood mononuclear cells (PBMCs), obtained at new diagnosis, from a patient treated with antithyroid drugs. The source is a woman between 35 and 50 years old with Graves disease.

This clonotype was recorded a few times. CDR3 nucleotides: TGTGCCAGCAGTTTATTTCGGGACAGGGGAGCTTTCTTT. Its protein product is CASSLFRDRGAFF. The chain recombines TRBV27 with TRBJ1-1; 10 bases map to TRBD1. The germline V gene has CDR1 MNHEY and CDR2 SMNVEV (reference sequence). The trim removed 1 base at V and 10 bases at J, leaving 3 bases unmatched. The CDR3 totals 13 residues.

This clonotype was counted at least ten times. The chain carries TRBV2 and TRBJ2-7, with D perhaps TRBD1 (5 bases). V gave up 6 bases and J gave up 9 bases, with 21 bases separating them. Germline CDR1 SNHLY, CDR2 FYNNEI. This CDR3 has 14 residues. In nucleotides, the CDR3 is TGTGCCAGCAGGCCCAAGTTAAGCAGGGTGGGGCAGTACTTC. The encoded protein is CASRPKLSRVGQYF.

This clonotype was found a few times. The junction departs from the called germline gene at one end, perhaps through a read error. The V and J genes are TRBV9 and TRBJ2-7, with D tentatively TRBD2 (5 bases). This CDR3 comprises 15 residues. The germline gives CDR1 SGDLS, CDR2 YYNGEE. The CDR3 nucleotides are TGTACCAGCAGCTCCGACAACTTAGGAGGCTACGAGCAGTACTTC. Translated, it gives CTSSSDNLGGYEQYF.

This clonotype occurred once. Given a much more abundant clone one base away, this may be a read error. As DNA, the CDR3 is TGTGCCAGCAGTTACGTGAACAGCCAAAGGATGAAACAGCCCCAGCATTTT. It specifies CASSYVNSQRMKQPQHF. The rearrangement joins TRBV27 to TRBJ1-5; D is undetermined. The CDR3 extends over 17 amino acids. Trimming left V 4 bases short and J 7 bases short, with 23 bases between. CDR1 and CDR2 from the germline V gene are MNHEY and SMNVEV (reference sequence).

Many counts were recorded for this clonotype. The chain joins TRBV12-3 or TRBV12-4 to TRBJ1-1, with D tentatively TRBD1 (5 bases). The CDR3 covers 14 residues. Trimming shortened V by 1 base and J by 3 bases, and 9 bases separated the two germline ends. The CDR3 loop reads CASSLVVQDTEAFF. CDR3 bases: TGTGCCAGCAGTTTAGTTGTACAGGACACTGAAGCTTTCTTT.

This clonotype showed up many times. The V call is TRBV7-9, the J call TRBJ2-1; D may correspond to TRBD1 or TRBD2 (6 bases each). The CDR3 is 14 amino acids. Trimming took 2 bases from V and 7 from J, leaving 12 bases between them. Germline V lookup: CDR1 SEHNR, CDR2 FQNEAQ (reference sequence). In DNA, the CDR3 is TGTGCCAGCAGCTTATTGGGGGCGGGAAATGAGCAGTTCTTC. This sequence encodes CASSLLGAGNEQFF.

This clonotype was seen repeatedly, ten times or more. V and J are TRBV5-6 and TRBJ2-5; D unresolved. Trimming removed 0 bases at V and 2 bases at J, with 11 bases between. Germline CDR1 and CDR2: SGHDT and YYEEEE. The CDR3 runs to 15 residues. The DNA for the CDR3 is TGTGCCAGCAGCTTGGTTCTTCTCCGGCAAGAGACCCAGTACTTC. This translates into CASSLVLLRQETQYF.

At least ten counts were recorded for this clonotype. This chain uses TRBV20-1 with TRBJ2-7; 11 bases are shared with TRBD2. The CDR3 is 14 amino acids. Germline V gene sequence: CDR1 DFQATT, CDR2 SNEGSKA (reference sequence). Germline trimming cut 6 bases from V and 3 bases from J; bases unmatched to any gene: 7. The CDR3 loop reads CSAATSGSYYEQYF. DNA of the CDR3: TGCAGTGCCGCAACTAGCGGGAGTTACTACGAGCAGTACTTC.

At least ten counts were recorded for this clonotype. The gene calls are TRBV12-3 or TRBV12-4 and TRBJ2-5; 12 nucleotides align to TRBD2. After removal of 4 bases from V and 5 bases from J, the junction contained 14 bases not matched to a gene. This CDR3 is built from 18 residues. CDR3 sequence: CASSSVRGLAGILETQYF. The CDR3 region has the DNA TGTGCCAGCAGTTCCGTAAGAGGACTAGCGGGAATTTTGGAGACCCAGTACTTC.

This clonotype has more than one count but fewer than ten. The chain is built from TRBV6-5 and TRBJ2-7; D is ambiguous. Germline V gene lookup returns CDR1 MNHEY and CDR2 SVGAGI. Trimming pared 2 bases from V and 2 bases from J, leaving 7 bases between. CDR3 size: 13 residues. CDR3 nucleotides: TGTGCCAGCAGTTACGAGGCGGCCTACGAGCAGTACTTC. This codes for CASSYEAAYEQYF.

This chain uses TRBV6-2 or TRBV6-3 with TRBJ1-3, with 7 bases identical to TRBD1. Germline V gene sequence: CDR1 MNHEY, CDR2 SVGEGT. The CDR3 totals 17 residues. The V segment lost 2 bases and the J segment 0 bases; nucleotides outside the gene matches: 7. The CDR3 spells CASSYGGQTTSGNTIYF. The CDR3 DNA reads as TGTGCCAGCAGTTACGGGGGACAGACGACCTCTGGAAACACCATATATTTT.

The chain carries TRBV7-9 and TRBJ1-1; D gene unclear. V dropped 1 base and J dropped 0 bases, with 15 bases sitting between them. The CDR3 totals 17 residues. The germline gives CDR1 SEHNR, CDR2 FQNEAQ (reference sequence). The CDR3 reads CASSLVSDLEMNTEAFF. The CDR3 coding sequence is TGTGCCAGCAGCTTAGTTTCGGACCTAGAGATGAACACTGAAGCTTTCTTT.